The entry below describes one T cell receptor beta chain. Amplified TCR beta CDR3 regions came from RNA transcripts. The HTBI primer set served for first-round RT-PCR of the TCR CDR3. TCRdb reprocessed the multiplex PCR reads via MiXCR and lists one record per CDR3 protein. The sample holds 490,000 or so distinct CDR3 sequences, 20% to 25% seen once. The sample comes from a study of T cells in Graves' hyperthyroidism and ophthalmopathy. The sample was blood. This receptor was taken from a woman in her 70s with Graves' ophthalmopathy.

CDR3 loop: CASRLDSYEKLFF. CDR3 nucleotide sequence: TGCGCCAGCAGATTAGACAGTTATGAAAAACTGTTTTTT. The chain couples TRBV5-1 to TRBJ1-4, with D tentatively TRBD1 (5 bases). From germline, CDR1 is SGHRS and CDR2 YFSETQ. The CDR3 sequence is 13 residues long. V lost 5 bases and J lost 6, with 11 bases in between.